This T cell receptor beta chain was recorded in a study of shared clonotypes between healthy human individuals. The overall study: A donor's plate count was three for CD4 naive and three for CD4 memory; CD8 naive had two and CD8 memory one.

Study-level results: The donor pool, a small one, limited the genetic and exposure-history diversity represented. Clonotype sharing among donors was expected to depend on sequencing depth.

This CDR3 is built from 17 residues. CDR1 is SGHAT and CDR2 is FQDESV in the germline V gene (reference sequence). With 3 bases removed from V and 0 bases from J, the gap between germline ends came to 15 bases. Note on this clone: The antigen remains unidentified.

Profiled with immunoSEQ multiplex PCR; TCRdb holds only in-frame clones, not every one. The table records under 2.5 million clones, roughly 92% of them present only once. The clonotype originates from a man younger than 35 in good health. Some clones in this sample may be carry-over from other donors' samples. Sequencing was done on a sample of naive CD4+ T cells from PBMCs. Described subset: CD45RA+ positively selected. This chain connects TRBV11-1 to TRBJ2-1; possibly TRBD2 for D (6 bases). The CDR3 sequence is CASSFLLAGSSYNEQFF. CDR3 DNA: TGTGCCAGCAGCTTTCTTCTCGCGGGGAGCTCCTACAATGAGCAGTTCTTC.